This TCR beta chain was documented in a study of blood T cells in healthy people across ages. The donors, healthy Caucasians from Russia, were aged 6 to 90. Per the germline V gene, CDR1 is SGDLS and CDR2 is YYNGEE. The V and J ends lost 3 bases and 7 bases, in that order; junction bases with no gene match: 4. The CDR3 is made up of 14 amino acids. Together with a sample-barcoded 5' primer, a J-beta primer mix was included in a second PCR lasting about 6 to 11 cycles. MiXCR was run by TCRdb on the 5' RACE reads, yielding one entry per CDR3 protein. The table shows 890,000 or so distinct CDR3 sequences, with approximately 65% occurring only once. Regarding this clonotype: Its antigen is still unknown.

Findings and caveats of the study: A roughly linear fall in TCR beta diversity per million T cells was seen with increasing age.

This TCR was recovered from a man in his thirties or forties in good health. Sequencing input: blood. The rearrangement links TRBV9 to TRBJ1-4; 9 bases agree with TRBD1. This chain's CDR3 is CASSGQGGSEKLFF. The CDR3 DNA reads TGTGCCAGCAGCGGACAGGGGGGTTCTGAAAAACTGTTTTTT.